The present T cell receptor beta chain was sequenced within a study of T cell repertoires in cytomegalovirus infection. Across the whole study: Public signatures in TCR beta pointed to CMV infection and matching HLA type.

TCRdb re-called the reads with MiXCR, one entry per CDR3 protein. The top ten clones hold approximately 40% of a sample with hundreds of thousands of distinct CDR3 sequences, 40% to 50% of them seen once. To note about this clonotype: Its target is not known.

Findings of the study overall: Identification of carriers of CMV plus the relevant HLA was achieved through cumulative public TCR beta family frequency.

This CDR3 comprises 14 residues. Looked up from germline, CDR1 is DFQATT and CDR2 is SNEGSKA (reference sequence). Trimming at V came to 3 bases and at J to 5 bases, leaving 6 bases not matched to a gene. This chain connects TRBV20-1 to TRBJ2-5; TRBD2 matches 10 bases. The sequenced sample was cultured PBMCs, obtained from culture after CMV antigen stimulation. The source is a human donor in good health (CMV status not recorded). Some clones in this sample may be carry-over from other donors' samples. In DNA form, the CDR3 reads TGCAGTGCTAGTCCTAGCGGGAGAGGGGAGACCCAGTACTTC. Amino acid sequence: CSASPSGRGETQYF.